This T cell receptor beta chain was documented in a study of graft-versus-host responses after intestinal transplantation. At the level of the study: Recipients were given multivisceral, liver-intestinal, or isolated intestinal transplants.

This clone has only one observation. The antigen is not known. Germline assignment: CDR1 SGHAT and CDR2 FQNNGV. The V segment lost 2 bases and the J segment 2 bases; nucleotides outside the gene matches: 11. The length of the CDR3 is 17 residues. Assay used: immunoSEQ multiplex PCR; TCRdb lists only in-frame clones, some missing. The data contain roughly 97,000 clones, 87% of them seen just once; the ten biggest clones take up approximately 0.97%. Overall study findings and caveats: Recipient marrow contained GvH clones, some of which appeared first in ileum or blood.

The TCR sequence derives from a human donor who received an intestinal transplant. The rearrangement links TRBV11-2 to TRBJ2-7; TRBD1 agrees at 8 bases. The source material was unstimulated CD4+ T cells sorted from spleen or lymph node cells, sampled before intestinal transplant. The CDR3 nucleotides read TGTGCCAGCAGCTTAAAGGTGGCGACAGGGGAAGCCTACGAGCAGTACTTC. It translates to CASSLKVATGEAYEQYF.